The next 18 T cell receptor beta chains were all read from a single sample in a study of CD8+CD57+ T cells in acquired aplastic anemia. The authors sequenced patients whose flow cytometry had shown CD8+CD57+ cell expansion. TCR beta VDJ and CDR3 profiling used genomic DNA as template. TCRdb re-called the reads through MiXCR, storing one row per CDR3 protein. This sample has more than 250,000 distinct CDR3 sequences, with around 82% found just once. Sequenced: sorted CD4+, CD8+, or CD8+CD57+ T cells (not recorded which) from PBMCs. The receptors derive from a human donor with aplastic anemia.

This rearrangement joins TRBV7-9 to TRBJ1-6; D unclear. The length of the CDR3 is 17 residues. Deletions cut 1 base from V and 5 bases from J, with 15 bases between. Germline V gene data show CDR1 as SEHNR and CDR2 as FQNEAQ (reference sequence). Here the CDR3 reads CASSLDFHTDDNSPLHF. The CDR3 DNA reads TGTGCCAGCAGCTTAGATTTTCACACAGACGATAATTCACCCCTCCACTTT.

This chain uses TRBV12-3 or TRBV12-4 with TRBJ2-5; 9 nucleotides align to TRBD2. V dropped 6 bases and J dropped 5; count of bases not matched to a gene: 4. CDR3 length equals 13 residues. CDR3 sequence reads: CASRTSGEETQYF. CDR3 nucleotides: TGTGCCAGCAGGACTAGCGGAGAGGAGACCCAGTACTTC.

A remark on this clonotype: Likely a read error: the CDR3 ends without its conserved phenylalanine or tryptophan. This CDR3 is CASRDWGTGTQYY. The CDR3 bases are TGTGCCAGCAGGGACTGGGGTACCGGTACGCAGTATTAT. The chain has TRBV7-9 and TRBJ2-3, with D possibly matching TRBD2 (5 bases). Per the germline V gene, CDR1 is SEHNR and CDR2 is FQNEAQ (reference sequence). This CDR3 is built from 13 residues. Trimming took off 6 bases at V and 8 bases at J, with 15 bases between the two ends.

To note about this clonotype: The junction shows a germline mismatch at one end, possibly a read error. In DNA form, the CDR3 reads TGTGCCAGCAGGGAGGGGGGAACTGAAACTTTCTTT. It codes for CASREGGTETFF. The chain recombines TRBV2 with TRBJ1-1; maybe TRBD1 (6 bases). The CDR3 length is 12 residues. Germline V CDR1 and CDR2: SNHLY, FYNNEI.

Of note for this clonotype: The CDR3 end shows no conserved phenylalanine or tryptophan, and so a read error is likely. The limits of the CDR3 on the DNA are not certain, so only TCRdb's listed CDR3 is given. The chain employs TRBV7-8 and TRBJ2-1; TRBD1, the table's D call, lacks a check against the DNA. The germline V gene has CDR1 SGHVS and CDR2 FQNEAQ. The CDR3 numbers 13 amino acids, ends counted. CDR3 loop: CASSLARGNDTQY.

This CDR3 is CASSFAGGYNQPQHF. DNA of the CDR3: TGTGCCAGCAGCTTTGCTGGGGGGTACAATCAGCCCCAGCATTTT. The chain links TRBV7-2 to TRBJ1-5; a weak D match, TRBD1 (5 bases). Germline loops: CDR1 SGHTA, CDR2 FQGNSA. This CDR3 comprises 15 residues. Deletions cut 3 bases from V and 3 bases from J, with 12 bases between.

This chain connects TRBV7-9 to TRBJ2-3; D remains ambiguous. The germline CDR1 and CDR2 sequences are SEHNR and FQNEAQ (reference sequence). The CDR3 has 13 amino acids. The germline V and J ends were trimmed by 6 bases and 11 bases, with 18 bases remaining between them. The CDR3, as DNA: TGTGCCAGCAGGGAAGGACGCACAGAGCTGCAGTATTTT. Its translation: CASREGRTELQYF.

Turning to this clonotype: This likely comes from a read error, as the CDR3 has no conserved phenylalanine or tryptophan at its end. The DNA is left out, because the CDR3 cannot be placed on it with certainty; the CDR3 is given as TCRdb lists it. This sequence joins TRBV7-8 and TRBJ2-3; the D call in the table, TRBD1, was not verified against the DNA. Ends included, the CDR3 has 13 residues. Germline lookup yields CDR1 SGHVS and CDR2 FQNEAQ. The CDR3 protein is CASGYRGGDTHDY.

A few counts support this clonotype. V and J are TRBV25-1 and TRBJ1-6; perhaps TRBD1 as D (5 bases). V lost 7 bases and J lost 6, with 16 bases in between. This CDR3 has 15 amino acids. Per the germline V gene, CDR1 is MGHDK and CDR2 is SYGVNS. CDR3 in DNA: TGTGCCAGCAAGGGGAGCGAAGTTCCTAATTCACCCCTCCACTTT. Translating gives CASKGSEVPNSPLHF.

The rearrangement joins TRBV7-8 to TRBJ2-3; tentatively, D is TRBD1 (6 bases). Trimming shortened V by 1 base and J by 15 bases, and 23 bases separated the two germline ends. The CDR3 length is 15 residues. Germline loops: CDR1 SGHVS, CDR2 FQNEAQ. In nucleotides, the CDR3 is TGTGCCAGCAGCTTAGAAGGGGGTCCCAATACTCAGTATTATTTT. Residues: CASSLEGGPNTQYYF. The whole variable domain, filled in from reference TRBV7-8 and TRBJ2-3, reads GAGVSQSPRYKVAKRGQDVALRCDPISGHVSLFWYQQALGQGPEFLTYFQNEAQLDKSGLPSDRFFAERPEGSVSTLKIQRTQQEDSAVYLCASSLEGGPNTQYYFGPGTRLTVL.

The V and J genes are TRBV7-2 and TRBJ1-2; 7 nucleotides match TRBD1. CDR3 length equals 15 residues. Trimming took 3 bases from V and 13 from J; bases not matched to a gene: 17. Germline V gives CDR1 SGHTA, CDR2 FQGNSA. CDR3 protein: CASSFRGAGDYSFTF. For the CDR3, the DNA is TGTGCCAGCAGCTTCAGGGGGGCGGGCGACTATAGCTTCACCTTC.

Points on this clonotype: The germline gene is not matched at one end of the junction; a read error may be the cause. The chain has TRBV15 and TRBJ2-7; D remains unclear. CDR1 and CDR2 from the germline V gene are LNHNV and YYDKDF (reference sequence). The CDR3 is made up of 14 amino acids. The CDR3 here is CASSTTGKPYDQYF. The CDR3 nucleotides read TGTGCCAGCAGCACCACCGGAAAGCCATACGACCAGTACTTC. The full variable domain, with the rest looked up from reference TRBV15 and TRBJ2-7, is DAMVIQNPRYQVTQFGKPVTLSCSQTLNHNVMYWYQQKSSQAPKLLFHYYDKDFNNEADTPDNFQSRRPNTSFCFLDIRSPGLGDTAMYLCASSTTGKPYDQYFGPGTRLTVT.

A note on this clonotype: Germline is not matched at one junction end, which may reflect a read error. This chain joins TRBV7-2 and TRBJ2-5; D is unresolved. The CDR3 spans 15 residues. CDR1 SGHTA and CDR2 FQGNSA come from the germline V gene. The CDR3 spells CASSIAHGTKENQYF. The CDR3 DNA sequence: TGTGCCAGCAGCATAGCACACGGAACAAAAGAGAACCAGTACTTC.

The CDR3 DNA follows: TGTGCCACCAGCAGAGATGAGGGACACGTAGGTGAAGCTTTCTTT. This translates into CATSRDEGHVGEAFF. The chain combines TRBV15 with TRBJ1-1, with a tentative D call TRBD1 (6 bases). The V end lost 0 bases, the J end lost 7 bases, and 15 bases lay between the germline ends. Germline CDR1 LNHNV, CDR2 YYDKDF (reference sequence). CDR3 length: 15 residues.

Comment on this clonotype: Since no conserved phenylalanine or tryptophan closes the CDR3, a read error is the likely cause. The J gene is TRBJ2-7, the V gene TRBV7-9, with unresolved D. This CDR3 contains 15 residues. From germline, CDR1 is SEHNR and CDR2 FQNEAQ (reference sequence). The chain's CDR3 is CATSRQNSAAYEQYA. CDR3 coding DNA: TGTGCCACCAGCAGGCAAAACAGCGCCGCCTACGAGCAGTACGCC.

The chain is built from TRBV7-8 and TRBJ2-3; maybe TRBD1 (5 bases). This CDR3 is 15 amino acids long. V lost 5 bases and J lost 1, with 13 bases in between. The germline V gene has CDR1 SGHVS and CDR2 FQNEAQ. The CDR3: CASSLGPRGTDTQYF. CDR3 in DNA: TGTGCCAGCAGCCTCGGTCCCAGGGGCACAGATACGCAGTATTTT. The entire variable domain, with the rest obtained from reference TRBV7-8 and TRBJ2-3, is as follows: GAGVSQSPRYKVAKRGQDVALRCDPISGHVSLFWYQQALGQGPEFLTYFQNEAQLDKSGLPSDRFFAERPEGSVSTLKIQRTQQEDSAVYLCASSLGPRGTDTQYFGPGTRLTVL.

The chain has TRBV10-3 and TRBJ2-3, with TRBD1 matching over 7 bases. The tail of the sequence fits TRBJ1-5 better, so the J call may be wrong. This CDR3 is built from 13 residues. The germline CDR1 and CDR2 sequences are ENHRY and SYGVKD. Written as DNA, the CDR3 is TGTGCCATCAGCCAGGGGGACAAAGATACGCAGCATTTT. This translates into CAISQGDKDTQHF.

The rearrangement links TRBV13 to TRBJ1-5, with 12 bases identical to TRBD1. Germline V gene lookup returns CDR1 PRHDT and CDR2 FYEKMQ (reference sequence). The ends lost 2 bases at V and 6 bases at J; junction bases unmatched: 8. The CDR3 has 17 residues. The CDR3 here is CASSLSPGTGGTQPQHF. The CDR3 region has the DNA TGTGCCAGCAGCTTAAGTCCCGGGACAGGGGGCACTCAGCCCCAGCATTTT.